The 17 T cell receptor beta chains below come from one sample, sequenced in a study of technical replicates of blood from a handful of donors. Clones were read by immunoSEQ multiplex PCR, and TCRdb kept only the in-frame ones, dropping some. The sample yields about 94,000 clones, more than 90% seen once. The source material was T cells isolated from PBMCs. All receptors derive from a human donor in good health.

The V and J genes are TRBV18 and TRBJ1-4, with D possibly TRBD1 on 6 matching bases. In germline, CDR1 is KGHSH, CDR2 LQKENI. V gave up 5 bases and J gave up 6 bases, with 13 bases separating them. The CDR3 has 14 amino acids. The CDR3 spells CASSSQGRDEKLFF. The DNA of the CDR3 is TGTGCCAGCTCATCTCAGGGGAGAGATGAAAAACTGTTTTTT.

This chain connects TRBV4-1 to TRBJ2-7, with TRBD2 as a possible D gene (5 bases). Per germline, CDR1 MGHRA and CDR2 YSYEKL. There are 15 residues in the CDR3. V was cut by 1 base and J by 3 bases, with 13 bases left in between. This CDR3 is CASSQVFLDFYEQYF. Here the CDR3 DNA reads TGCGCCAGCAGCCAAGTTTTTTTGGACTTCTACGAGCAGTACTTC.

V and J are TRBV7-2 and TRBJ1-2; no clear D. The CDR3 sequence is 13 residues long. V was cut by 3 bases and J by 7 bases, with 12 bases left in between. Germline-derived CDR1 and CDR2 are SGHTA and FQGNSA. The DNA of the CDR3 is TGTGCCAGCAGCTTTCCCGGTCGTCGTGGCTACACCTTC. Translated: CASSFPGRRGYTF.

V and J are TRBV10-3 and TRBJ2-5; D may be TRBD2 (5 bases). Germline V CDR1 and CDR2: ENHRY, SYGVKD. CDR3 length: 17 amino acids. V lost 0 bases and J lost 4, with 18 bases in between. In nucleotides, the CDR3 is TGTGCCATCAGTGAGTCGCAGGTTGGCTCTGAGGGAGAGACCCAGTACTTC. The encoded protein is CAISESQVGSEGETQYF.

The rearrangement links TRBV5-1 to TRBJ2-1; tentatively, D is TRBD2 (6 bases). Germline CDR1 and CDR2: SGHRS and YFSETQ. Trimming removed 0 bases at V and 4 bases at J, with 14 bases between. The CDR3 totals 16 residues. The DNA of the CDR3 is TGCGCCAGCAGCTTGGCCTGGGGGGAGAGGTACAATGAGCAGTTCTTC. It encodes CASSLAWGERYNEQFF. The whole variable domain, remainder taken from reference TRBV5-1 and TRBJ2-1, is KAGVTQTPRYLIKTRGQQVTLSCSPISGHRSVSWYQQTPGQGLQFLFEYFSETQRNKGNFPGRFSGRQFSNSRSEMNVSTLELGDSALYLCASSLAWGERYNEQFFGPGTRLTVL.

This chain uses TRBV2 with TRBJ1-4, with D maybe TRBD1 (5 bases). V lost 0 bases, J lost 1 base, and 12 bases lay in between. CDR1 SNHLY and CDR2 FYNNEI come from the germline V gene. This CDR3 region has 17 residues. CDR3 loop: CASSEAGVRETNEKLFF. CDR3 in DNA: TGTGCCAGCAGTGAAGCTGGGGTCAGGGAAACTAATGAAAAACTGTTTTTT.

The rearrangement joins TRBV10-1 to TRBJ1-2, with 8 bases identical to TRBD1. The CDR3 is 13 amino acids. Germline V gene lookup returns CDR1 WNHNN and CDR2 SYGVQD (reference sequence). The V segment lost 2 bases and the J segment 8 bases; nucleotides outside the gene matches: 4. CDR3 DNA sequence: TGCGCCAGCAGTGAGGACAGGGGTAGAGGCTACACCTTC. It is translated as CASSEDRGRGYTF.

This clone appeared once. The V gene is TRBV5-1, the J gene TRBJ2-7; D possibly corresponds to TRBD1 (6 bases). Per the germline V gene, CDR1 is SGHRS and CDR2 is YFSETQ. The CDR3 contains 13 residues. V lost 2 bases and J 3 bases, leaving 9 bases between the germline ends. This CDR3 reads CASSLGQIYEQYF. The CDR3 DNA reads as TGCGCCAGCAGCTTAGGACAGATCTACGAGCAGTACTTC.

CDR3 sequence reads: CASSLRHEQYF. In DNA, the CDR3 is TGTGCCAGCAGCTTACGTCACGAGCAGTACTTC. V gene TRBV11-2 combines with J gene TRBJ2-7; D unresolved. The CDR3 covers 11 residues. Trimming removed 2 bases at V and 5 bases at J, with 4 bases between. CDR1 and CDR2 (germline): SGHAT, FQNNGV.

In its sample, this clone was seen once. The chain couples TRBV9 to TRBJ2-6, with D possibly TRBD1 on 5 matching bases. The CDR3 is 15 residues long. Per the germline V gene, CDR1 is SGDLS and CDR2 is YYNGEE. Trimming removed 4 bases from V and 1 base from J, with 9 bases in between. For the CDR3, the DNA is TGTGCCAGCAGCAGCACAGGTTCTGGGGCCAACGTCCTGACTTTC. Amino acids: CASSSTGSGANVLTF.

The chain links TRBV6-1 to TRBJ2-7; 7 bases align to TRBD1. The germline V gene has CDR1 MNHNS and CDR2 SASEGT. V trimming: 10 bases; J trimming: 1 base; junction bases outside the gene matches: 7. The CDR3 contains 13 residues. CDR3 coding DNA: TGTGCCATTCGGACAGGTACATCCTACGAGCAGTACTTC. This gives the protein CAIRTGTSYEQYF.

The chain links TRBV7-9 to TRBJ2-7, with 7 bases lining up with TRBD1. V lost 5 bases, J lost 6 bases, and 16 bases stayed unmatched. This CDR3 region has 16 residues. Germline V CDR1 and CDR2: SEHNR, FQNEAQ (reference sequence). In nucleotides, the CDR3 is TGTGCCAGCAGCCGCGAGACAGGGTTACCCCATCCCGAGCAGTACTTC. It codes for CASSRETGLPHPEQYF.

The genes are TRBV19 and TRBJ2-7, with D possibly matching TRBD2 (5 bases). V lost 5 bases to trimming and J lost 1 base, with 15 bases between them. The CDR3 is made up of 15 amino acids. Germline V gene data show CDR1 as LNHDA and CDR2 as SQIVND (reference sequence). This CDR3 reads CASSASLAGSYEQYF. Here the CDR3 DNA reads TGTGCCAGTAGTGCCTCGCTAGCAGGTTCCTACGAGCAGTACTTC. Drawing the rest from reference TRBV19 and TRBJ2-7, the complete variable domain is DGGITQSPKYLFRKEGQNVTLSCEQNLNHDAMYWYRQDPGQGLRLIYYSQIVNDFQKGDIAEGYSVSREKKESFPLTVTSAQKNPTAFYLCASSASLAGSYEQYFGPGTRLTVT.

The V gene is TRBV28, the J gene TRBJ2-7, with 7 positions matching TRBD1. The CDR3 covers 16 residues. Germline CDR1 MDHEN, CDR2 SYDVKM. V shed 2 bases and J 0 bases; nucleotides not matched to a gene: 7. The CDR3 region has the DNA TGTGCCAGCAGTTTACTCGGAGCAGGGGGCTCCTACGAGCAGTACTTC. Encoded protein: CASSLLGAGGSYEQYF.

V gene TRBV7-9 combines with J gene TRBJ1-2; no reliable D call. The CDR3 sequence is 16 residues long. Per the germline V gene, CDR1 is SEHNR and CDR2 is FQNEAQ (reference sequence). V dropped 0 bases and J dropped 8 bases, with 19 bases sitting between them. CDR3 DNA sequence: TGTGCCAGCAGCTTAGCCGAGAGCGGGTTTGTGGACGGCTACACCTTC. It specifies CASSLAESGFVDGYTF. Based on the CDR3 plus reference TRBV7-9 and TRBJ1-2, the full variable domain is DTGVSQNPRHKITKRGQNVTFRCDPISEHNRLYWYRQTLGQGPEFLTYFQNEAQLEKSRLLSDRFSAERPKGSFSTLEIQRTEQGDSAMYLCASSLAESGFVDGYTFGSGTRLTVV.

CDR3 loop: CAWSGTQGRKAYEQYF. CDR3 nucleotide sequence: TGTGCCTGGAGTGGGACACAGGGGCGGAAGGCCTACGAGCAGTACTTC. The J gene is TRBJ2-7, the V gene TRBV30; 7 nucleotides agree with TRBD1. The CDR3 contains 16 residues. J lost 2 bases, V lost 1 base, and 11 bases had no gene match. Per germline, CDR1 GTSNPN and CDR2 SVGIG (reference sequence).

The chain employs TRBV10-1 and TRBJ1-1; 7 bases map to TRBD1. Trimming at V came to 5 bases and at J to 3 bases, leaving 6 bases not matched to a gene. Germline loops: CDR1 WNHNN, CDR2 SYGVQD (reference sequence). This CDR3 is 14 amino acids long. The CDR3 sequence is CASSLTGLYTEAFF. CDR3 sequence (DNA): TGCGCCAGCAGTTTGACAGGGCTGTACACTGAAGCTTTCTTT.